Detailed here is one T cell receptor beta chain. The antigen is not known. From germline, CDR1 is SGHRS and CDR2 YFSETQ. CDR3 length: 14 residues. V lost 0 bases and J lost 5, with 12 bases in between. TCRdb re-analysed the 5' RACE reads in MiXCR, keeping a single row per CDR3 protein. The table has roughly 50,000 distinct CDR3 sequences, over 7.5% seen once; the top ten hold roughly 1.2%. The data originate from a study of T-cell memory formation after mild COVID-19. Notes on the study in general: Memory cells collected pre-infection included some clones that later responded, suggesting cross-reactive memory joined. Among contracting clones, CD4+ were mainly CM/EM and CD8+ enriched in EMRA. Later expanders leaned CD4+, whereas day 15 to 85 contracting clones were balanced CD4/CD8.

This sequence joins TRBV5-1 and TRBJ2-7; possible D gene TRBD1, 6 bases. Sequencing was carried out using PBMCs or a T cell subset sorted from them (not recorded which). This receptor was taken from a man in his late teens or twenties who had mild COVID-19 (a few samples of this study predate the infection). Cell type and time point are not known. In DNA, the CDR3 is TGCGCCAGCAGCTTGGCGACAGGTCTCAACGAGCAGTACTTC. It translates to CASSLATGLNEQYF.